The sequence of this TCR beta chain was determined in a study of neurological immune-mediated disorders. Study results and caveats: No expanded-clone CDR3 amino acid sequence recurred across subjects, suggesting private TCR-beta repertoires.

This CDR3 has 13 amino acids. Per germline, CDR1 SGDLS and CDR2 YYNGEE. V was shortened by 4 bases and J by 7 bases, with 12 bases between the two germline ends. TCRdb re-called the 5' RACE reads with MiXCR, one entry per CDR3 protein. This sample has roughly 32,000 distinct CDR3 sequences; 15% occur once, and the top ten carry 27%. This clonotype came up many times. The antigen is not known. The V gene is TRBV9, the J gene TRBJ2-1; D is perhaps TRBD2 (6 bases). The sequence was collected from an older man in good health. Sequenced: PBMCs. CDR3 loop: CASSPAGFNEQFF. The CDR3 DNA reads as TGTGCCAGCAGCCCCGCGGGATTTAATGAGCAGTTCTTC.